Only a few counts were recorded for the clone carrying this TCR beta chain. What it recognizes is unknown. These data belong to a study of early T cells in non-severe SARS-CoV-2 infection. On the study more broadly: Bulk RNA isolated from unsorted whole blood underwent sequencing; chains were not paired.

Individual cDNA molecules received unique molecular identifiers during library preparation. Each CDR3 protein gets one entry after TCRdb re-called the 5' RACE reads with MiXCR. The sample lists about 60,000 distinct CDR3 sequences; around 11% were seen once. The germline gives CDR1 LNHDA, CDR2 SQIVND (reference sequence). CDR3 length: 13 residues. J gave up 4 bases and V 7 bases, and 3 bases lay outside the gene matches. Study conclusions and caveats: CD4 and private specificities were missed by VDJdb matching, which favored anti-spike CD8 responses.

Sample: whole blood, taken at baseline. The chain employs TRBV19 and TRBJ2-2; 7 bases fit TRBD1. The TCR originated in an adult who was a healthcare worker with PCR-confirmed SARS-CoV-2 infection or an uninfected control (not recorded which). This CDR3 is CASMPGGTGELFF. The DNA of the CDR3 is TGTGCCAGTATGCCAGGGGGCACCGGGGAGCTGTTTTTT. Drawing the rest from reference TRBV19 and TRBJ2-2, the complete variable domain is DGGITQSPKYLFRKEGQNVTLSCEQNLNHDAMYWYRQDPGQGLRLIYYSQIVNDFQKGDIAEGYSVSREKKESFPLTVTSAQKNPTAFYLCASMPGGTGELFFGEGSRLTVL.